The 27 T cell receptor beta chains given below trace back to one sample, sequenced in a study of T cells after yellow fever vaccination. TCRdb processed the 5' RACE reads anew with MiXCR; each CDR3 protein has one entry. Of approximately 450,000 distinct CDR3 sequences listed, approximately 19% are singletons. The sequences come from PBMCs, collected before the yellow fever booster vaccination. These receptors came from a man younger than 35 who received the YFV17D yellow fever vaccine.

This clonotype was seen a few times. The gene calls are TRBV27 and TRBJ1-1; perhaps TRBD1 as D (6 bases). The V gene's germline CDR1 is MNHEY and CDR2 SMNVEV (reference sequence). The CDR3 is 15 residues long. Trimming left V 5 bases short and J 1 base short, with 14 bases between. DNA of the CDR3: TGTGCCAGCAGTGCCAACAGGGTTGGGAACACTGAAGCTTTCTTT. Protein: CASSANRVGNTEAFF.

V is TRBV18 and J is TRBJ1-2; D is possibly TRBD1 (6 bases). V was trimmed by 8 bases and J by 0 bases, leaving 10 bases between them. This CDR3 is built from 13 residues. Germline loops: CDR1 KGHSH, CDR2 LQKENI. For the CDR3, the DNA is TGTGCCAGCACTGACAGGACTAACTATGGCTACACCTTC. Protein sequence: CASTDRTNYGYTF.

The J gene is TRBJ1-2, the V gene TRBV6-1; 10 bases line up with TRBD1. With 6 bases clipped from V and 6 bases from J, the junction kept 7 bases outside the gene matches. CDR1 is MNHNS, CDR2 SASEGT, per germline. The length of the CDR3 is 14 residues. The CDR3 nucleotides are TGTGCCAGCAGGCCTTCCGGGACAGGGGATGGCTACACCTTC. Its translation is CASRPSGTGDGYTF.

This sequence joins TRBV5-1 and TRBJ2-5; tentatively, D is TRBD1 or TRBD2 (5 bases each). Per germline, CDR1 SGHRS and CDR2 YFSETQ. V was pared by 2 bases and J by 5 bases, with 10 bases between. This CDR3 is 13 amino acids long. CDR3 bases: TGCGCCAGCAGCTTCGGGACGCCGGAGACCCAGTACTTC. It specifies CASSFGTPETQYF.

This clonotype was detected a few times. The chain links TRBV29-1 to TRBJ2-3; either TRBD1 or TRBD2 may fit D (5 bases each). In germline, CDR1 is SQVTM, CDR2 ANQGSEA. V was clipped by 8 bases and J by 1 base, with 16 bases between them. The CDR3 is 14 residues long. CDR3 amino acids: CSPWDRTRTDTQYF. The CDR3, as DNA: TGCAGCCCCTGGGACCGCACCCGCACAGATACGCAGTATTTT.

This clonotype was counted only a few times. The genes are TRBV12-3 or TRBV12-4 and TRBJ2-5, with D possibly TRBD2 on 6 matching bases. Trimming shortened V by 5 bases and J by 8 bases, and 24 bases separated the two germline ends. There are 16 residues in the CDR3. The CDR3 loop is CASSHYGQTTRATQYF. The CDR3 DNA reads TGTGCCAGCAGTCACTACGGCCAAACGACTAGGGCAACCCAGTACTTC.

The chain uses TRBV11-2 and TRBJ2-3; 16 nucleotides line up with TRBD2. Per the germline V gene, CDR1 is SGHAT and CDR2 is FQNNGV. The CDR3 contains 16 residues. After removal of 5 bases from V and 5 bases from J, the junction contained 4 bases not matched to a gene. The chain's CDR3 is CASSPGTSGGVDTQYF. Here the CDR3 DNA reads TGTGCCAGCAGCCCAGGGACTAGCGGGGGGGTAGATACGCAGTATTTT.

This clonotype was counted between two and nine times. The CDR3 region has the DNA TGCAGCGACGGAGGACGGCTACAAAAAAGATACGAGCAGTACGTC. The encoded protein is CSDGGRLQKRYEQYV. The chain is built from TRBV29-1 and TRBJ2-7, with D possibly matching TRBD2 (5 bases). CDR1 and CDR2 from the germline V gene are SQVTM and ANQGSEA. CDR3 length: 15 residues. The germline V and J ends were trimmed by 7 bases and 4 bases, with 23 bases remaining between them.

The chain links TRBV10-3 to TRBJ2-7; D may be TRBD1 or TRBD2 (5 bases each). The CDR3 consists of 14 residues. The germline gives CDR1 ENHRY, CDR2 SYGVKD. The V gene lost 10 bases and the J gene lost 5 bases, with 21 bases spanning the gap. In DNA, the CDR3 is TGTGCCACACACCACCAGGGAGCTTGGGACGAGCAGTACTTC. It codes for CATHHQGAWDEQYF.

This clonotype was counted between two and nine times. The chain combines TRBV9 with TRBJ2-1; D unresolved. Looked up from germline, CDR1 is SGDLS and CDR2 is YYNGEE. CDR3 length: 14 residues. Trimming left V 0 bases short and J 6 bases short, with 10 bases between. This CDR3 is CASSVVRRVNEQFF. For the CDR3, the DNA is TGTGCCAGCAGCGTAGTACGGCGAGTCAATGAGCAGTTCTTC.

This chain joins TRBV4-3 and TRBJ2-1; TRBD1 aligns across 9 bases. The CDR3 has 15 amino acids. V trimming: 6 bases; J trimming: 0 bases; junction bases outside the gene matches: 3. Germline lookup yields CDR1 LGHNA and CDR2 YSLEER. The chain's CDR3 is CASSKTGGSYNEQFF. DNA of the CDR3: TGCGCCAGCAGTAAGACAGGGGGCTCCTACAATGAGCAGTTCTTC.

In its sample, this clonotype was seen once. The rearrangement links TRBV24-1 to TRBJ1-1; tentative D call: TRBD1 (5 bases). Deletions cut 3 bases from V and 5 bases from J, with 9 bases between. CDR3 length: 13 amino acids. The germline gives CDR1 KGHDR, CDR2 SFDVKD. The chain's CDR3 is CATSDPGRTEAFF. In nucleotides, the CDR3 is TGTGCCACCAGTGATCCAGGGCGGACTGAAGCTTTCTTT.

The sample holds a few counts of this clonotype. CDR3 sequence: CASPPLGLAGAKDTQYF. CDR3 bases: TGTGCCAGCCCCCCGTTGGGGCTAGCGGGGGCGAAGGATACGCAGTATTTT. V usage is TRBV12-3 or TRBV12-4 and J usage is TRBJ2-3; 10 nucleotides match TRBD2. V lost 8 bases and J lost 6; bases outside the gene matches: 17. The CDR3 loop spans 17 amino acids.

V and J are TRBV6-2 or TRBV6-3 and TRBJ2-7; D unclear. Trimming stripped 4 bases from V and 5 bases from J, with 9 bases between. Germline CDR1 MNHEY, CDR2 SVGEGT. The CDR3 runs to 12 residues. DNA of the CDR3: TGTGCCAGCAGTTCCCAGGTCCACGAGCAGTACTTC. Its translation: CASSSQVHEQYF.

This clonotype has ten or more counts. The genes are TRBV5-1 and TRBJ1-1; TRBD1 matches 7 bases. Germline V gives CDR1 SGHRS, CDR2 YFSETQ. This CDR3 contains 15 residues. V was pared by 4 bases and J by 6 bases, with 12 bases of the junction left unmatched. The CDR3 DNA reads TGCGCCAGCAGCGGGGGACAGTGGGGACGGGCTGAAGCTTTCTTT. Its protein is CASSGGQWGRAEAFF. The full variable domain, completed using reference TRBV5-1 and TRBJ1-1, is KAGVTQTPRYLIKTRGQQVTLSCSPISGHRSVSWYQQTPGQGLQFLFEYFSETQRNKGNFPGRFSGRQFSNSRSEMNVSTLELGDSALYLCASSGGQWGRAEAFFGQGTRLTVV.

This chain's CDR3 is CSATPSTGWVTEAFF. The CDR3 DNA follows: TGCAGTGCTACGCCATCGACAGGGTGGGTTACTGAAGCTTTCTTT. The chain combines TRBV20-1 with TRBJ1-1, with 7 positions matching TRBD1. CDR3 length: 15 amino acids. Germline V gene sequence: CDR1 DFQATT, CDR2 SNEGSKA (reference sequence). The J segment lost 5 bases and the V segment lost 4 bases, leaving 13 bases of the junction unmatched.

The rearrangement links TRBV7-3 to TRBJ2-1; D is possibly TRBD1 (5 bases). CDR1 and CDR2 from the germline V gene are SGHTA and FQGTGA. The length of the CDR3 is 14 residues. V was cut by 2 bases and J by 5 bases, with 10 bases left in between. The CDR3 sequence is CASSLGAVNNEQFF. The CDR3 DNA is TGTGCCAGCAGCTTAGGGGCAGTGAACAATGAGCAGTTCTTC.

V and J are TRBV18 and TRBJ2-7; no firm D call. CDR1 is KGHSH and CDR2 is LQKENI in the germline V gene. The CDR3 totals 12 residues. The ends were cut back, 9 bases at V and 5 bases at J, with 14 bases in the middle. The CDR3 DNA follows: TGTGCCAGTCTGGGGTATGGAAACGAGCAGTACTTC. Translating gives CASLGYGNEQYF.

This clonotype occurred a few times. The rearrangement joins TRBV12-5 to TRBJ2-7; TRBD1 matches at 7 bases. The ends lost 1 base at V and 0 bases at J; junction bases unmatched: 9. Germline CDR1 and CDR2: LGHNT and FRNRAP. The CDR3 runs 17 residues. The CDR3 DNA is TGTGCTAGTGGTTTGGCAAGACCGGGACAGTACTCCTACGAGCAGTACTTC. Amino acid sequence: CASGLARPGQYSYEQYF.

This clonotype was detected only a few times. V usage is TRBV6-2 or TRBV6-3 and J usage is TRBJ2-7, with a possible D match to TRBD1 (6 bases). The V end lost 11 bases, the J end lost 0 bases, and 11 bases lay between the germline ends. CDR3 length: 12 amino acids. Germline V lookup: CDR1 MNHEY, CDR2 SVGEGT. CDR3 residues: CAVRTDSYEQYV. As DNA, the CDR3 is TGTGCCGTTCGGACAGACTCCTACGAGCAGTACGTC.

This clonotype was observed a handful of times. The chain combines TRBV5-1 with TRBJ2-1; D gene unclear. The germline gives CDR1 SGHRS, CDR2 YFSETQ. The CDR3 is 15 residues long. V was cut by 1 base and J by 0 bases, with 8 bases left in between. The CDR3 loop reads CASSLTDLSYNEQFF. CDR3 in DNA: TGCGCCAGCAGCTTGACAGACCTCTCCTACAATGAGCAGTTCTTC.

The chain is built from TRBV10-2 and TRBJ2-7; 12 nucleotides match TRBD1. With 1 base clipped from V and 6 bases from J, the junction kept 7 bases outside the gene matches. This CDR3 spans 16 amino acids. Germline CDR1 WSHSY, CDR2 SAAADI. This chain's CDR3 is CASSELIRDRGREQYF. CDR3 in DNA: TGCGCCAGCAGTGAGTTGATTCGGGACAGGGGGCGCGAGCAGTACTTC.

This clonotype has only a few counts. The genes are TRBV7-9 and TRBJ1-5; 7 bases align to TRBD1. Germline CDR1 SEHNR, CDR2 FQNEAQ (reference sequence). This CDR3 comprises 16 residues. Trimming removed 4 bases from V and 1 base from J; junction bases left unmatched: 7. The chain's CDR3 is CASSSGQKVSNQPQHF. CDR3 bases: TGTGCCAGCAGCTCGGGACAGAAAGTAAGCAATCAGCCCCAGCATTTT.

This clonotype was seen at least ten times. The chain couples TRBV5-5 to TRBJ2-1; D ambiguous. The CDR3 is 12 amino acids. V shed 4 bases and J shed 6 bases, with 8 bases lying between them. Germline V gene sequence: CDR1 SGHKS, CDR2 YYEKEE (reference sequence). CDR3 DNA: TGTGCCAGCAGCCCATTCGCCAATGAGCAGTTCTTC. Translated: CASSPFANEQFF. Full variable domain (remainder filled in from reference TRBV5-5 and TRBJ2-1): DAGVTQSPTHLIKTRGQQVTLRCSPISGHKSVSWYQQVLGQGPQFIFQYYEKEERGRGNFPDRFSARQFPNYSSELNVNALLLGDSALYLCASSPFANEQFFGPGTRLTVL.

The chain joins TRBV2 to TRBJ2-1; D not certain. The CDR3 contains 18 residues. V was trimmed by 3 bases and J by 0 bases, leaving 18 bases between them. Per germline, CDR1 SNHLY and CDR2 FYNNEI. The CDR3 nucleotides read TGTGCCAGCAGTGATCTCCCCGAGAGCTATCGCTCCTACAATGAGCAGTTCTTC. Translated: CASSDLPESYRSYNEQFF.

This chain uses TRBV3-1 with TRBJ2-6, with D possibly matching TRBD2 (6 bases). The CDR3 is made up of 18 amino acids. Deletions cut 3 bases from V and 0 bases from J, with 15 bases between. Per the germline V gene, CDR1 is LGHDT and CDR2 is YNNKEL (reference sequence). DNA for the CDR3: TGTGCCAGCAGCCACGGCTCGGGGGAGTCCTCTGGGGCCAACGTCCTGACTTTC. Translating it yields CASSHGSGESSGANVLTF.

The chain uses TRBV24-1 and TRBJ2-2; 8 bases map to TRBD1. Trimming at V came to 4 bases and at J to 1 base, leaving 4 bases not matched to a gene. CDR3 length equals 16 residues. The germline gives CDR1 KGHDR, CDR2 SFDVKD. CDR3 bases: TGTGCCACCAGTGAGTCCGGGACAGGGAACACCGGGGAGCTGTTTTTT. As protein: CATSESGTGNTGELFF.